These T cell receptor beta chains were read from a single sample in a study of T-cell memory formation after mild COVID-19. Each CDR3 protein gets one entry after TCRdb re-called the 5' RACE reads with MiXCR. The sample shows more than 100,000 distinct CDR3 sequences, roughly 6% of them seen only once. Sequenced sample: PBMCs or a T cell subset sorted from them (not recorded which). Receptors originate from an adult woman who had mild COVID-19 (a few samples of this study predate the infection). Cell type and time point are not known. CDR3s include the opening cysteine and the closing phenylalanine or tryptophan. Fields, in order: D gene, J gene, clone size, V gene, CDR3 DNA, CDR3 protein. D genes are given only for firm matches. Not every row has a clone size; where given, it reads once, few, many or a size class.

-,TRBJ1-5,-,TRBV6-1,TGTGCCAGCAGTGAACTCCCTGGGGAGGTCAATCAGCCCCAGCATTTT,CASSELPGEVNQPQHF
TRBD1,TRBJ2-3,few,TRBV6-5,TGTGCCAGCAGTTACTCGATACCCGGGACAGGGGCCAGAGATACGCAGTATTTT,CASSYSIPGTGARDTQYF
TRBD1,TRBJ1-1,-,TRBV12-5,TGTGCTAGTGGTTTGGTAGGGGGACAGGTGAACACTGAAGCTTTCTTT,CASGLVGGQVNTEAFF
-,TRBJ2-3,many,TRBV5-6,TGTGCCAGCAGCTCGGACATGTTCACAGATACGCAGTATTTT,CASSSDMFTDTQYF
-,TRBJ2-7,many,TRBV29-1,TGCAGCGTTGTCCAGGGTGGATCCTACGAGCAGTACTTC,CSVVQGGSYEQYF
-,TRBJ1-5,few,TRBV4-3,TGCGCCAGCAGCCAAGAAGCGGGTAGCAATCAGCCCCAGCATTTT,CASSQEAGSNQPQHF
-,TRBJ2-5,many,TRBV5-1,TGCGCCAGCAGCTTGTCCCAAGAGACCCAGTACTTC,CASSLSQETQYF
TRBD2,TRBJ2-3,-,TRBV5-6,TGTGCCAGCAGCTCCCTAAGGCCAGGACTAGCGGGGGACACAGATACGCAGTATTTT,CASSSLRPGLAGDTDTQYF
-,TRBJ1-2,-,TRBV7-2,TGTGCCAGCAGCCCTCCCAATAACTATGGCTACACCTTC,CASSPPNNYGYTF
TRBD1,TRBJ1-5,-,TRBV5-1,TGCGCCAGCAGCTACCCCAGGCGGAGGGGGCCTCCTCCTGTAGATAGCAATCAGCCCCAGCATTTT,CASSYPRRRGPPPVDSNQPQHF
-,TRBJ2-1,many,TRBV6-5,TGTGCCAGCCGAGACAGGTTTAAGGGTGAGCAGTTCTTC,CASRDRFKGEQFF
TRBD2,TRBJ2-1,-,TRBV6-1,TGTGCCAGCAGCGCGTCGGGGGGGTTCTACAATGAGCAGTTCTTC,CASSASGGFYNEQFF
TRBD1,TRBJ2-2,few,TRBV19,TGTGCCAGTAGTTTCCCGGGACAGGGGTCAGACACCGGGGAGCTGTTTTTT,CASSFPGQGSDTGELFF
-,TRBJ1-5,many,TRBV12-3/TRBV12-4,TGTGCCAGCAGTCCAGCAGGGAATCAGCCCCAGCATTTT,CASSPAGNQPQHF
-,TRBJ1-5,many,TRBV7-9,TGTGCCAGCAGCTTAGGAATTCAGCCCCAGCATTTT,CASSLGIQPQHF
TRBD2,TRBJ2-1,many,TRBV6-4,TGTGCCAGCAGTGAAAGGGCTAGCGGGGACCCGGCTTTCATAGCGAACTACAATGAGCAGTTCTTC,CASSERASGDPAFIANYNEQFF
-,TRBJ2-5,-,TRBV5-1,TGCGCCAGCAGCTTGGATTCGGGGGCCCGCCAAGAGACCCAGTACTTC,CASSLDSGARQETQYF
-,TRBJ2-7,few,TRBV3-1,TGTGCCAGCAGCCATCTACTAGTTCGCGAGCAGTACTTC,CASSHLLVREQYF
-,TRBJ1-5,-,TRBV4-1,TGCGCCAGCAGCCAAGATTTCCGGGGGCCGGGTGGCAATCAGCCCCAGCATTTT,CASSQDFRGPGGNQPQHF
-,TRBJ2-7,few,TRBV3-1,TGTGCCAGCAGCCAAGCGGGGTTAAGCGAGCAGTACTTC,CASSQAGLSEQYF
-,TRBJ2-7,-,TRBV11-2,TGTGCCAGCAGCCCCAAAGTGAGGGATAGCTCCTACGAGCAGTACTTC,CASSPKVRDSSYEQYF
-,TRBJ1-1,-,TRBV12-3/TRBV12-4,TGTGCAAGCAGCCGAGGGGGGAGAAACACTGAAGCTTTCTTT,CASSRGGRNTEAFF
-,TRBJ1-1,few,TRBV5-1,TGCGCCAGCAGCGGCGATCGGGCAGGGTACACTGAAGCTTTCTTT,CASSGDRAGYTEAFF